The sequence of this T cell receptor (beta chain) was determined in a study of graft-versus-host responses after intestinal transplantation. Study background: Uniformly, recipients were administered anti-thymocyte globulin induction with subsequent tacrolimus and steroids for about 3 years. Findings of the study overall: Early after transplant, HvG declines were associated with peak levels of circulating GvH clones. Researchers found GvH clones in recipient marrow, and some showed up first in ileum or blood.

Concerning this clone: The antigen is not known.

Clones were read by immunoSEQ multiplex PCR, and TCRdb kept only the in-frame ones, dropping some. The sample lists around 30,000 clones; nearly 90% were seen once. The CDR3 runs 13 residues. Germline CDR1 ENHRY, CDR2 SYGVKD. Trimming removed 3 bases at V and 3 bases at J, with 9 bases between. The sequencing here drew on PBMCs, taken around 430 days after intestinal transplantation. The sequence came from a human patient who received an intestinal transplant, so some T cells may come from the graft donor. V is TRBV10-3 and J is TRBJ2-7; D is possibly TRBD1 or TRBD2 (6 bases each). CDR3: CAISDGGYYEQYF. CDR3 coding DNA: TGTGCCATCAGTGACGGGGGCTACTACGAGCAGTACTTC.